Below, 3 T cell receptor beta chains from the same sample are listed, as sequenced in a study of blood T cell repertoires in COVID-19. Generated by immunoSEQ multiplex PCR, the TCRdb table keeps only in-frame clones and is missing some. In the table there are fewer than 300,000 clones, around 89% of which are singletons. The sequencing input was peripheral blood. The receptors come from a man aged 25 to 40 with acute or convalescent COVID-19.

V usage is TRBV4-1 and J usage is TRBJ1-1; possible D gene TRBD1, 5 bases. This CDR3 is 16 amino acids long. The ends were cut back, 0 bases at V and 3 bases at J, with 14 bases in the middle. In germline, CDR1 is MGHRA, CDR2 YSYEKL. CDR3 in amino acids: CASSQETGLPYTEAFF. CDR3 coding DNA: TGCGCCAGCAGCCAAGAAACAGGCCTCCCCTACACTGAAGCTTTCTTT.

The chain joins TRBV19 to TRBJ1-6, with D unresolved. The CDR3 has 15 residues. Trimming removed 6 bases from V and 5 bases from J, with 14 bases in between. Per germline, CDR1 LNHDA and CDR2 SQIVND (reference sequence). The CDR3 DNA is TGTGCCAGTAGGCCGAGGGCAGGCGATAATTCACCCCTCCACTTT. Translating gives CASRPRAGDNSPLHF.

This rearrangement joins TRBV30 to TRBJ1-6; 9 nucleotides align to TRBD1. The CDR3 covers 15 residues. The germline V gene encodes CDR1 GTSNPN and CDR2 SVGIG (reference sequence). Germline trimming cut 0 bases from V and 9 bases from J; bases unmatched to any gene: 6. In DNA form, the CDR3 reads TGTGCCTGGAGTGTAGGGGGGACAGGGATTTCACCCCTCCACTTT. Its protein is CAWSVGGTGISPLHF.